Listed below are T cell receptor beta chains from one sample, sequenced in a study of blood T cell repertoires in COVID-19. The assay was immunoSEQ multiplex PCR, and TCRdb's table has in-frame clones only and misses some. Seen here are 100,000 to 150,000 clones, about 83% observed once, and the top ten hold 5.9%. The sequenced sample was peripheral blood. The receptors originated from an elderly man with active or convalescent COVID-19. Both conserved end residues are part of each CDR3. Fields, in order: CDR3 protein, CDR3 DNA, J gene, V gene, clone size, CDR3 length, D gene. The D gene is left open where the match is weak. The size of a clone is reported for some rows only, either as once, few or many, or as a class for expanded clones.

CDR3 protein: CASSPGGGRSPQETQYF
CDR3 DNA: TGTGCCAGCAGCCCCGGAGGGGGCAGGTCGCCCCAAGAGACCCAGTACTTC
J gene: TRBJ2-5
V gene: TRBV7-9
clone size: .
CDR3 length: 17
D gene: .

CDR3 protein: CASSLALAGYNEQFF
CDR3 DNA: TGTGCCAGCAGCTTAGCGCTAGCGGGGTACAATGAGCAGTTCTTC
J gene: TRBJ2-1
V gene: TRBV7-9
clone size: few
CDR3 length: 15
D gene: TRBD2

CDR3 protein: CASSFNTAGTNYNYGYTF
CDR3 DNA: TGTGCCAGCAGTTTTAATACTGCCGGGACAAATTATAACTATGGCTACACCTTC
J gene: TRBJ1-2
V gene: TRBV7-9
clone size: .
CDR3 length: 18
D gene: .

CDR3 protein: CASSRSPPQPQHF
CDR3 DNA: TGTGCCAGCAGCCGGAGCCCCCCCCAGCCCCAGCATTTT
J gene: TRBJ1-5
V gene: TRBV12-3/TRBV12-4
clone size: .
CDR3 length: 13
D gene: .

CDR3 protein: CASSQLQGGPDTQYF
CDR3 DNA: TGTGCCAGCAGTCAATTACAGGGCGGACCAGATACGCAGTATTTT
J gene: TRBJ2-3
V gene: TRBV14
clone size: .
CDR3 length: 15
D gene: .

CDR3 protein: CASSLEGYRGTNTGELFF
CDR3 DNA: TGCGCCAGCAGCCTGGAGGGGTACAGGGGAACGAACACCGGGGAGCTGTTTTTT
J gene: TRBJ2-2
V gene: TRBV4-1
clone size: .
CDR3 length: 18
D gene: .

CDR3 protein: CASSVEAGGTQYF
CDR3 DNA: TGTGCCAGCAGTGTTGAGGCGGGGGGGACCCAGTACTTC
J gene: TRBJ2-5
V gene: TRBV2
clone size: .
CDR3 length: 13
D gene: TRBD2

CDR3 protein: CASSQGLAGGTDTQYF
CDR3 DNA: TGTGCCAGCAGCCAAGGTCTAGCGGGGGGCACAGATACGCAGTATTTT
J gene: TRBJ2-3
V gene: TRBV4-2
clone size: .
CDR3 length: 16
D gene: TRBD2

CDR3 protein: CASSIQVGTDTQYF
CDR3 DNA: TGTGCCAGCTCAATCCAAGTAGGCACAGATACGCAGTATTTT
J gene: TRBJ2-3
V gene: TRBV18
clone size: .
CDR3 length: 14
D gene: .

CDR3 protein: CATSDPSLGVSTDTQYF
CDR3 DNA: TGTGCCACCAGTGATCCTTCCCTCGGGGTTAGCACAGATACGCAGTATTTT
J gene: TRBJ2-3
V gene: TRBV24-1
clone size: .
CDR3 length: 17
D gene: .

CDR3 protein: CASMGSGPQETQYF
CDR3 DNA: TGTGCCAGCATGGGGAGCGGGCCCCAAGAGACCCAGTACTTC
J gene: TRBJ2-5
V gene: TRBV11-1
clone size: .
CDR3 length: 14
D gene: .

CDR3 protein: CASSHSGPSTYNEQFF
CDR3 DNA: TGCGCCAGCAGTCACAGCGGACCGAGCACCTACAATGAGCAGTTCTTC
J gene: TRBJ2-1
V gene: TRBV5-1
clone size: .
CDR3 length: 16
D gene: .